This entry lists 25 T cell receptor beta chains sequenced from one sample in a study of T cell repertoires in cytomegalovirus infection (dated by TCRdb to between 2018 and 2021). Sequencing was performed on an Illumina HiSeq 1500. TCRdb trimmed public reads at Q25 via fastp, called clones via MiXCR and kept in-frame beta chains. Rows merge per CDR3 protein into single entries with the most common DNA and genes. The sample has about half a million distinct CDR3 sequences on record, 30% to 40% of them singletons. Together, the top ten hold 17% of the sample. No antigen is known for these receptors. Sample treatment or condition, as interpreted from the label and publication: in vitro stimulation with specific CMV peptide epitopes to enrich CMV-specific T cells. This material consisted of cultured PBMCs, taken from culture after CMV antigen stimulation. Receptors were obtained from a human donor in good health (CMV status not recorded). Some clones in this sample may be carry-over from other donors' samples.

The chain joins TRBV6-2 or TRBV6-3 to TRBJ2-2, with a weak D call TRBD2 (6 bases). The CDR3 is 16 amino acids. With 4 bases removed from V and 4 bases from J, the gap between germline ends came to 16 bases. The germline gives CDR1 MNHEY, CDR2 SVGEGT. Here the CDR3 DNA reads TGTGCCAGCAGTTCCCGCGGTAGCGGTGGCACCGGGGAGCTGTTTTTT. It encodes CASSSRGSGGTGELFF.

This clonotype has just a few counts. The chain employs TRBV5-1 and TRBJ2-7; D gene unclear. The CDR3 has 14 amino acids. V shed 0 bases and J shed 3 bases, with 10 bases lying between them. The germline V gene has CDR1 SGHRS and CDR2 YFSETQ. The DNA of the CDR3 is TGCGCCAGCAGCTTGGAACCGGCCCACTACGAGCAGTACGTC. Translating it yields CASSLEPAHYEQYV.

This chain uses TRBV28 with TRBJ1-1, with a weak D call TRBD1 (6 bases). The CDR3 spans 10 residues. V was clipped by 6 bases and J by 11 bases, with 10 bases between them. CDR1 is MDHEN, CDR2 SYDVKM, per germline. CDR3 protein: CASRQGKAFF. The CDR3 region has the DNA TGTGCCAGCAGGCAGGGGAAGGCTTTCTTT.

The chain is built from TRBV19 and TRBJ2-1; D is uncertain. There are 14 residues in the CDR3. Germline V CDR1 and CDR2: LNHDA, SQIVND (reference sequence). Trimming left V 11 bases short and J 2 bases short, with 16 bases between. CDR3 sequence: CASMRGVTYNEQFF. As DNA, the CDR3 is TGTGCCTCAATGCGCGGAGTTACCTACAATGAGCAGTTCTTC.

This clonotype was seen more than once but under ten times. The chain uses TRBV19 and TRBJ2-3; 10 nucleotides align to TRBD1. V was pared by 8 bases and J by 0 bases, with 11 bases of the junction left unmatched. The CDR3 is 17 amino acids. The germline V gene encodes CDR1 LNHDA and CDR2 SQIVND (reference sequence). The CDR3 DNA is TGTGCCAGTGGAAGAGGACAGGGGGAAAGTAGCACAGATACGCAGTATTTT. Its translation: CASGRGQGESSTDTQYF.

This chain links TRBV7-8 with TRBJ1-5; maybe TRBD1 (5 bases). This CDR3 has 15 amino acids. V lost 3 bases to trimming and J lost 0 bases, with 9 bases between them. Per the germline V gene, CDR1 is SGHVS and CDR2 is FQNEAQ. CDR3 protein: CASSFGGNSNQPQHF. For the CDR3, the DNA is TGTGCCAGCAGCTTCGGGGGTAATAGCAATCAGCCCCAGCATTTT.

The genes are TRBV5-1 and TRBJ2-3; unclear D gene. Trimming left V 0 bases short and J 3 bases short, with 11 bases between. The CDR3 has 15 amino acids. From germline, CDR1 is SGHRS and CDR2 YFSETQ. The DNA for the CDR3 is TGCGCCAGCAGCTTGGTTTCCGATAGAACAGATACGCAGTATTTT. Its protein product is CASSLVSDRTDTQYF. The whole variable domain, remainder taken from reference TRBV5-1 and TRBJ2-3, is KAGVTQTPRYLIKTRGQQVTLSCSPISGHRSVSWYQQTPGQGLQFLFEYFSETQRNKGNFPGRFSGRQFSNSRSEMNVSTLELGDSALYLCASSLVSDRTDTQYFGPGTRLTVL.

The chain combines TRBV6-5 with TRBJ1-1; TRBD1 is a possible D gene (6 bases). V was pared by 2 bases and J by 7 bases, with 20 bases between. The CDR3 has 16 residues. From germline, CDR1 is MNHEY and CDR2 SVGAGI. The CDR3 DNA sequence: TGTGCCAGCAGTTACGGACCCCGTGGCAGGGGAATTGAAGCTTTCTTT. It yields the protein CASSYGPRGRGIEAFF.

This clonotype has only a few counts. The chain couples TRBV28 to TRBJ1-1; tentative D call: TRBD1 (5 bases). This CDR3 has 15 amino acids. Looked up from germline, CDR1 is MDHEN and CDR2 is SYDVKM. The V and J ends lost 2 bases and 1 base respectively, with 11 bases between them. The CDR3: CASSLGAGRNTEAFF. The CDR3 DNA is TGTGCCAGCAGTTTAGGAGCAGGGCGGAACACTGAAGCTTTCTTT. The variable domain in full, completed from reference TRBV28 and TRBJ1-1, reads DVKVTQSSRYLVKRTGEKVFLECVQDMDHENMFWYRQDPGLGLRLIYFSYDVKMKEKGDIPEGYSVSREKKERFSLILESASTNQTSMYLCASSLGAGRNTEAFFGQGTRLTVV.

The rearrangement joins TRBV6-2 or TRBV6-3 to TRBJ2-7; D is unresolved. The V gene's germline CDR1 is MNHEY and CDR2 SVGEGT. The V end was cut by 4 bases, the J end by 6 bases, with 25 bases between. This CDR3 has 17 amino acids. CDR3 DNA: TGTGCCAGCAGTTCCCCTCAAGCTTTCAGTGGCCCCTTCGAGCAGTACGTC. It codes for CASSSPQAFSGPFEQYV.

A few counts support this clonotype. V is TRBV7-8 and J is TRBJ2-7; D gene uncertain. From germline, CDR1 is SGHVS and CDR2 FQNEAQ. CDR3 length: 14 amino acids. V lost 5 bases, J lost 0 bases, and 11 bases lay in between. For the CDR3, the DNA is TGTGCCAGCAGCCTCCTCTTAAGCTCCTACGAGCAGTACGTC. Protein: CASSLLLSSYEQYV.

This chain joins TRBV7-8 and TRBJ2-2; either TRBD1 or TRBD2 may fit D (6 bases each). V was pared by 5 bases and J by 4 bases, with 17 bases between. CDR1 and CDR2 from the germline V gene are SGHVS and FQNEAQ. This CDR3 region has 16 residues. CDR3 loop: CASSLGRGRGTGELFF. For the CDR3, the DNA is TGTGCCAGCAGCCTAGGACGGGGGCGCGGCACCGGGGAGCTGTTTTTT.

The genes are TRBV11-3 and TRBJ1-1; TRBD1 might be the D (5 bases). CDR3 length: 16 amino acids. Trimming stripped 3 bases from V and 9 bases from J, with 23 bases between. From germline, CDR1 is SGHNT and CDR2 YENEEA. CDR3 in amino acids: CASSFTHRRDLSQAFF. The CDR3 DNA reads TGTGCCAGCAGCTTTACCCACCGCCGGGACCTAAGCCAAGCTTTCTTT.

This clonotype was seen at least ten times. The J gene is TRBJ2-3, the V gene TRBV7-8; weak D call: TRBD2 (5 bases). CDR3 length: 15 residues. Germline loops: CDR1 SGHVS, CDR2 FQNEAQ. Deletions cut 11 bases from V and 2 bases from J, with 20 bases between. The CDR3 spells CAGRRSGSPTDTQYF. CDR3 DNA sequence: TGTGCCGGGCGACGGAGCGGATCACCCACAGATACGCAGTATTTT.

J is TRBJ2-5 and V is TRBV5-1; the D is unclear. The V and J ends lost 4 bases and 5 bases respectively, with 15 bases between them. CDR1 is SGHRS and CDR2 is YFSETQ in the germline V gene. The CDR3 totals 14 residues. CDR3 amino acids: CASSTALGAETQYF. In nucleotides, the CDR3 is TGCGCCAGCAGCACGGCCCTTGGTGCGGAGACCCAGTACTTC.

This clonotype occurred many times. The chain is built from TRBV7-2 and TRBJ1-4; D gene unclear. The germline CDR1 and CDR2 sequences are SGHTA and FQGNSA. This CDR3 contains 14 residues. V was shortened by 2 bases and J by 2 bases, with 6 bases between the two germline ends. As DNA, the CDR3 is TGTGCCAGCAGCTTACATCTGACTAATGAAAAACTGTTTTTT. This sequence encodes CASSLHLTNEKLFF.

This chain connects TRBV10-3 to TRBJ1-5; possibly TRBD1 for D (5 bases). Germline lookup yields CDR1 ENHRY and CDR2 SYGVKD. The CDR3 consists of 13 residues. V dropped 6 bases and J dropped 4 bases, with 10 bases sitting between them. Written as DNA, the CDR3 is TGTGCCATCAGGAGCGACAGAAATCAGCCCCAGCATTTT. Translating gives CAIRSDRNQPQHF.

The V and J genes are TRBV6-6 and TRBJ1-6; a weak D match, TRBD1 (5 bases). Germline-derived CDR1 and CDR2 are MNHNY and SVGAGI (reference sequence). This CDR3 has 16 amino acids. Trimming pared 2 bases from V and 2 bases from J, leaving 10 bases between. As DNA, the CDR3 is TGTGCCAGCAGTTACCAGACAGTCACCTATAATTCACCCCTCCACTTT. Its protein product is CASSYQTVTYNSPLHF.

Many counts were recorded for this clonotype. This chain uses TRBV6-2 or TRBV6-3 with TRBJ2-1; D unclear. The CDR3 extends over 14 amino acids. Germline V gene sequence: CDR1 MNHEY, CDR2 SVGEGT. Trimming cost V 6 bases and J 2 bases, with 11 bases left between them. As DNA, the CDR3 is TGTGCCAGCAGCATTAGAATTACCTACAATGAGCAGTTCTTC. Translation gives CASSIRITYNEQFF.

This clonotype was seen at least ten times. CDR3 loop: CASSFGGETQYF. CDR3 bases: TGTGCCAGCAGCTTCGGGGGGGAGACCCAGTACTTC. The chain has TRBV7-2 and TRBJ2-5, with TRBD2 matching over 7 bases. The germline CDR1 and CDR2 sequences are SGHTA and FQGNSA. V lost 3 bases to trimming and J lost 5 bases; unmatched junction nucleotides: 0. The CDR3 is made up of 12 amino acids. The full variable domain, rest sourced from reference TRBV7-2 and TRBJ2-5, is GAGVSQSPSNKVTEKGKDVELRCDPISGHTALYWYRQSLGQGLEFLIYFQGNSAPDKSGLPSDRFSAERTGGSVSTLTIQRTQQEDSAVYLCASSFGGETQYFGPGTRLLVL.

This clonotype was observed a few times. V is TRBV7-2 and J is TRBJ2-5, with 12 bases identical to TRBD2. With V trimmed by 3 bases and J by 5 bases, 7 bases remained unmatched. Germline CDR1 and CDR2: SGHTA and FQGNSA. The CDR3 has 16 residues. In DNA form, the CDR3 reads TGTGCCAGCAGCTTGACTAGCGGGAGCTCGGCGGAGACCCAGTACTTC. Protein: CASSLTSGSSAETQYF. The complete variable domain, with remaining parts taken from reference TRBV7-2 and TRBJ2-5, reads GAGVSQSPSNKVTEKGKDVELRCDPISGHTALYWYRQSLGQGLEFLIYFQGNSAPDKSGLPSDRFSAERTGGSVSTLTIQRTQQEDSAVYLCASSLTSGSSAETQYFGPGTRLLVL.

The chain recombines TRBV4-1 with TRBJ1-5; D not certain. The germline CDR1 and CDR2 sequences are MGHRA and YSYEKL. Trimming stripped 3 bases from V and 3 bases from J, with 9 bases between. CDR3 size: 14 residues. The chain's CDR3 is CASSQWMLNQPQHF. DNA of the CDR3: TGCGCCAGCAGCCAGTGGATGCTCAATCAGCCCCAGCATTTT.

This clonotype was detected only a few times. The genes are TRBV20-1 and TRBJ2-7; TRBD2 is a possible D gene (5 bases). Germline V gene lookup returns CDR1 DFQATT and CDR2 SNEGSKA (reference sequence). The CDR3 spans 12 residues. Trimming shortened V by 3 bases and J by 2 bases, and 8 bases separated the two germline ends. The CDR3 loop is CSASGGTYEQYF. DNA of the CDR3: TGCAGTGCTAGCGGAGGAACCTACGAGCAGTACTTC.

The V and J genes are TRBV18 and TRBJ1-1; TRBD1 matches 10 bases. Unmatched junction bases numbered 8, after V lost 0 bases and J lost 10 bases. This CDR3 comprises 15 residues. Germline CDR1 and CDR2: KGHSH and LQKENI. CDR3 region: CASSPPGDRGLGAFF. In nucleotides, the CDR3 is TGTGCCAGCTCACCACCCGGGGACAGGGGTTTAGGAGCTTTCTTT.

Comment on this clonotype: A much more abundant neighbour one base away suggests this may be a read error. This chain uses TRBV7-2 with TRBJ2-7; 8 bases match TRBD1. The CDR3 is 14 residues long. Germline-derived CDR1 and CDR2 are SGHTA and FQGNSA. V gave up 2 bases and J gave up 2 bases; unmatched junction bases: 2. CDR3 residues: CASSLWTGPYEQYF. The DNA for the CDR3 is TGTGCCAGCAGCTTATGGACAGGGCCCTACGAGCAGTACTTC.